These 8 T cell receptor beta chains share one sample of origin, sequenced in a study of T-cell memory formation after mild COVID-19. TCRdb re-derived calls from the 5' RACE reads in MiXCR, one entry per CDR3 protein. The table shows hundreds of thousands of distinct CDR3 sequences, with about 15% occurring only once. The specimen sequenced was PBMCs or a T cell subset sorted from them (not recorded which). The source is a man younger than 30 who had mild COVID-19 (a few samples of this study predate the infection). Cell type and time point are not known.

This clonotype came up many times. The chain is built from TRBV7-8 and TRBJ1-5, with D unclear. CDR3 size: 14 residues. V shed 5 bases and J shed 4 bases, with 12 bases lying between them. CDR1 is SGHVS, CDR2 FQNEAQ, per germline. CDR3 in amino acids: CASSTRASNQPQHF. CDR3 in DNA: TGTGCCAGCAGCACCCGGGCCTCTAATCAGCCCCAGCATTTT.

This chain links TRBV27 with TRBJ1-4; D possibly corresponds to TRBD1 (6 bases). V was shortened by 7 bases and J by 8 bases, with 14 bases between the two germline ends. In germline, CDR1 is MNHEY, CDR2 SMNVEV (reference sequence). The CDR3 consists of 13 residues. The CDR3 sequence is CASKFAGAEKLFF. Here the CDR3 DNA reads TGTGCCAGCAAGTTCGCGGGGGCCGAAAAACTGTTTTTT.

This clonotype was picked up many times. The chain couples TRBV7-3 to TRBJ2-1; 8 nucleotides agree with TRBD1. Losses at the gene ends were 5 bases for V and 6 bases for J; bases not matched to a gene: 6. CDR1 is SGHTA and CDR2 is FQGTGA in the germline V gene. CDR3 length: 14 amino acids. The CDR3 here is CASSPRTGGNEQFF. The CDR3 region has the DNA TGTGCCAGCAGCCCGCGAACAGGGGGCAATGAGCAGTTCTTC. The entire variable domain, with the rest obtained from reference TRBV7-3 and TRBJ2-1, is as follows: GAGVSQTPSNKVTEKGKYVELRCDPISGHTALYWYRQSLGQGPEFLIYFQGTGAADDSGLPNDRFFAVRPEGSVSTLKIQRTERGDSAVYLCASSPRTGGNEQFFGPGTRLTVL.

This sequence joins TRBV5-1 and TRBJ1-1; 9 bases agree with TRBD1. This CDR3 region has 17 residues. Germline CDR1 is SGHRS and CDR2 is YFSETQ. Trimming removed 0 bases from V and 5 bases from J; junction bases left unmatched: 11. CDR3 DNA sequence: TGCGCCAGCAGCTTGGACAGGGGGCGGGACCTGCGGACTGAAGCTTTCTTT. Protein sequence: CASSLDRGRDLRTEAFF.

V and J are TRBV29-1 and TRBJ2-3, with D possibly matching TRBD1 (6 bases). V lost 1 base and J 5 bases, leaving 10 bases between the germline ends. The germline V gene has CDR1 SQVTM and CDR2 ANQGSEA. The CDR3 is 13 residues long. CDR3 amino acids: CSVEAQGLDTQYF. The CDR3 DNA reads as TGCAGCGTTGAAGCCCAGGGGCTAGATACGCAGTATTTT.

The rearrangement uses TRBV29-1 and TRBJ1-4; TRBD1 is a possible D gene (5 bases). The V end lost 3 bases, the J end lost 5 bases, and 13 bases lay between the germline ends. Germline V lookup: CDR1 SQVTM, CDR2 ANQGSEA. This CDR3 has 14 amino acids. CDR3 loop: CSVEPRGDNEKLFF. In DNA, the CDR3 is TGCAGCGTTGAGCCACGGGGGGACAATGAAAAACTGTTTTTT.

This clonotype has just a few counts. The V gene is TRBV11-2, the J gene TRBJ1-1; D unresolved. Germline CDR1 and CDR2: SGHAT and FQNNGV. V was shortened by 7 bases and J by 1 base, with 10 bases between the two germline ends. This CDR3 has 13 amino acids. CDR3 in DNA: TGTGCCAGCAACAAACGAGAGAACACTGAAGCTTTCTTT. It is translated as CASNKRENTEAFF.

Ten or more counts support this clonotype. The gene calls are TRBV5-8 and TRBJ2-1; no reliable D call. The germline V gene has CDR1 SGHTS and CDR2 YDEGEE. The CDR3 is made up of 13 amino acids. V was trimmed by 0 bases and J by 8 bases, leaving 9 bases between them. The CDR3 DNA follows: TGTGCCAGCAGCTTGGCTGGAATCTATGAGCAGTTCTTC. Its protein is CASSLAGIYEQFF.